Listed here are 2 T cell receptor beta chains from one sample, sequenced in a study of blood T cell repertoires in COVID-19 (dated by TCRdb to about 2020). Library method: the immunoSEQ multiplex PCR assay. In its TCRdb copy, this immuneACCESS table keeps in-frame sequences only and misses some clones. Where compared with another copy, unresolved V genes explain less than half of these, and the others have no known cause. The sample contains roughly 200,000 clones, around nine tenths of them found a single time. Roughly 0.85% of the sample rests with the top ten. The sequencing input was peripheral blood. These receptor sequences come from a young woman who had recovered from COVID-19.

This chain uses TRBV20-1 with TRBJ1-1; 7 nucleotides agree with TRBD1. J was trimmed by 7 bases and V by 6 bases; bases with no gene match: 5. The CDR3 spans 11 residues. Germline-derived CDR1 and CDR2 are DFQATT and SNEGSKA (reference sequence). The CDR3 sequence: CSALRQGEAFF. The DNA of the CDR3 is TGCAGTGCCCTTCGACAGGGTGAAGCTTTCTTT.

The chain combines TRBV15 with TRBJ2-3; 7 bases fit TRBD1. V was pared by 1 base and J by 3 bases, with 10 bases of the junction left unmatched. Per germline, CDR1 LNHNV and CDR2 YYDKDF (reference sequence). The CDR3 contains 17 residues. CDR3 DNA: TGTGCCACCAGCAGAGCGTTAGGGACAGACCCTACAGATACGCAGTATTTT. It codes for CATSRALGTDPTDTQYF.